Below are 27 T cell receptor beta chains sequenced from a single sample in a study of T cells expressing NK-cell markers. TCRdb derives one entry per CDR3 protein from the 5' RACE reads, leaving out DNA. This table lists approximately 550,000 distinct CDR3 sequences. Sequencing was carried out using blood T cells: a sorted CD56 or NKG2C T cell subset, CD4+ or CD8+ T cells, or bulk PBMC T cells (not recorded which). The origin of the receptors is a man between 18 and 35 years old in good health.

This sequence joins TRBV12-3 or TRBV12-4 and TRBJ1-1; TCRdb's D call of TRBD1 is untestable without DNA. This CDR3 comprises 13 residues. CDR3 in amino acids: CASIAGVYTEAFF.

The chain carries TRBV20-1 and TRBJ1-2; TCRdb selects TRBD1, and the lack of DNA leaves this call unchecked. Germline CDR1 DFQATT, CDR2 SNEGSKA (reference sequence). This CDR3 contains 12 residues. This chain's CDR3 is CSASTGKAVYTF.

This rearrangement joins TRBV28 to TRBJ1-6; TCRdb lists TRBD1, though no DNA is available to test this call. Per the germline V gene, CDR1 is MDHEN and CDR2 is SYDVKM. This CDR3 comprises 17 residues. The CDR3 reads CASSLGTRSAYNSPLHF.

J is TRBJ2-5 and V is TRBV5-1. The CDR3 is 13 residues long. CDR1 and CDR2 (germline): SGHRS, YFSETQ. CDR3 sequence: CASSLATQETQYF.

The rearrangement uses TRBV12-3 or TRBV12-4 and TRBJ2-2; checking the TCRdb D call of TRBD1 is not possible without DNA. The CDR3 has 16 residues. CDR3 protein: CASSSPGRLNTGELFF.

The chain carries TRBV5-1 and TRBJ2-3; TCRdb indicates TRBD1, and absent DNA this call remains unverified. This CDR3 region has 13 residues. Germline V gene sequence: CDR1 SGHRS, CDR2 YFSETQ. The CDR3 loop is CASSLTQGDTQYF.

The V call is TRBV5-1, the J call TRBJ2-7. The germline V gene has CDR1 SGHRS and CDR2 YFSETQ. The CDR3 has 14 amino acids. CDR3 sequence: CASSSWTRVGEQYF.

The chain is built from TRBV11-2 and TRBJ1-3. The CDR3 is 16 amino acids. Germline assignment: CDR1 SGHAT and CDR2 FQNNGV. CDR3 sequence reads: CASSSLKGPSGNTIYF.

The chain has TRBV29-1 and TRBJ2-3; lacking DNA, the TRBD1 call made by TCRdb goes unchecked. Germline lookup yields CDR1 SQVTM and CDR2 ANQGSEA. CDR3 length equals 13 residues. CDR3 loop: CSVPGGSPDTQYF.

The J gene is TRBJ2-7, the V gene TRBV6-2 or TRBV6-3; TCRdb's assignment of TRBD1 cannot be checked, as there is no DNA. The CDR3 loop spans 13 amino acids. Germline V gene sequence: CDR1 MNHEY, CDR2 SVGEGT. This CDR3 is CASSRQGAGEQYF.

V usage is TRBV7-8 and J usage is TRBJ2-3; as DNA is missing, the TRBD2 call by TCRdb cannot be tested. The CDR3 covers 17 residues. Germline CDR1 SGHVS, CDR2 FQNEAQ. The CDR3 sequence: CASSLPLAGVGTDTQYF.

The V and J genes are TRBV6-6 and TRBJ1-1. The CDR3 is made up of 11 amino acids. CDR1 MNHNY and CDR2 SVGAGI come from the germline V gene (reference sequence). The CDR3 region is CASGRREEAFF.

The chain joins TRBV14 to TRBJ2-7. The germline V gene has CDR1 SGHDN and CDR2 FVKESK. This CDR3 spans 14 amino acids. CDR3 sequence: CASSHWTASYEQYF.

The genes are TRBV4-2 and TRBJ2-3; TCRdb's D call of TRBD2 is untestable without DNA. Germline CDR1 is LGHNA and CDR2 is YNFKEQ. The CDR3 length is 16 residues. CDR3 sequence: CASSRRTLGPTDTQYF.

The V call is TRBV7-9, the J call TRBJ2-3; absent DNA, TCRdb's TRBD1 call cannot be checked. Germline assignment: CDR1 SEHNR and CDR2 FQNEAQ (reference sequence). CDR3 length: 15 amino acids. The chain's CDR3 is CASSTRRGTIDTQYF.

Here the CDR3 reads CAISAPGQGNIQYF. V gene TRBV10-3 combines with J gene TRBJ2-4; TCRdb proposes TRBD1, but this gene call is untestable without DNA. The CDR3 spans 14 residues. CDR1 and CDR2 (germline): ENHRY, SYGVKD.

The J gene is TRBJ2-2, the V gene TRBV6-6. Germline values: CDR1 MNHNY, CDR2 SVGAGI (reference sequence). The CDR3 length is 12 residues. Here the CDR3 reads CASWAGTGELFF.

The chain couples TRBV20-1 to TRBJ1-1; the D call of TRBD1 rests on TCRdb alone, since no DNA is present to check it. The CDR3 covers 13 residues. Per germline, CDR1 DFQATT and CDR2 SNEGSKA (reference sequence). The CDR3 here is CSARGPPLGEAFF.

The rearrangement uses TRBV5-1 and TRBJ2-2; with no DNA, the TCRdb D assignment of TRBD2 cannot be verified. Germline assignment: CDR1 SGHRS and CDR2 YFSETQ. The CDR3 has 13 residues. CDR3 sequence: CASTDYSTGELFF.

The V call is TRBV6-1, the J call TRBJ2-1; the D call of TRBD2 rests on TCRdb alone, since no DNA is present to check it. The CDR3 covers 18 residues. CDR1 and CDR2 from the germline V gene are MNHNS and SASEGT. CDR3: CASSESRGLSRAYNEQFF.

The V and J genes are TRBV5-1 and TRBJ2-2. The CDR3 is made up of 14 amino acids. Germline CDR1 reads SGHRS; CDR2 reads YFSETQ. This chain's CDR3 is CASNTVTNTGELFF.

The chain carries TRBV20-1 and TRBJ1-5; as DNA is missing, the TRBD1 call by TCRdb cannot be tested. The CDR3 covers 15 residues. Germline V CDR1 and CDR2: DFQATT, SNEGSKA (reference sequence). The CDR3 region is CSAKNRAGSNQPQHF.

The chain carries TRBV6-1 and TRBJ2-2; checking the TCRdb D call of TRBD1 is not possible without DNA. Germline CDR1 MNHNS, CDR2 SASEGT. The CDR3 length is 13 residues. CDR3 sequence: CASQDQGIGELFF.

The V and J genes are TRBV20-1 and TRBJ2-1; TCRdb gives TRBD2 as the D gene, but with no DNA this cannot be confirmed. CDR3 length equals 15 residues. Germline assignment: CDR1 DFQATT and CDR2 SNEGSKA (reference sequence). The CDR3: CSARDSLTSLDEQFF.

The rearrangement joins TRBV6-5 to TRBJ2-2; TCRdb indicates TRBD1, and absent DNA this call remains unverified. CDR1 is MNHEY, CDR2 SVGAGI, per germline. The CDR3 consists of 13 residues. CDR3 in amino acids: CASTRGETGELFF.

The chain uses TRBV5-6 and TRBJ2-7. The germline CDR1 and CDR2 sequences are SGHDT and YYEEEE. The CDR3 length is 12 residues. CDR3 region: CASSQYFYEQYF.

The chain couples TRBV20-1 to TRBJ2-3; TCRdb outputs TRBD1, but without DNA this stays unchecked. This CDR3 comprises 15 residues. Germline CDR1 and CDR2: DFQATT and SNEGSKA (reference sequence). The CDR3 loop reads CSAAPDRRATDTQYF.